The clone carrying this T cell receptor (beta chain) has just a few counts. The V gene end was trimmed by 3 bases and the J gene end by 2 bases; junction bases not matched to a gene: 3. This CDR3 has 14 residues. These data belong to a study of identical twins. Each CDR3 protein gets one entry after TCRdb re-called the 5' RACE reads with MiXCR. The sample lists approximately 670,000 distinct CDR3 sequences; roughly 6% were seen once. The TCR originated in a young man in good health. The chain uses TRBV12-3 or TRBV12-4 and TRBJ2-5, with 7 nucleotides matching TRBD1. The material sequenced was naive T cells sorted from blood. CDR3 bases: TGTGCCAGCAGTTTTATACAGGGGCAAGAGACCCAGTACTTC. It is translated as CASSFIQGQETQYF.